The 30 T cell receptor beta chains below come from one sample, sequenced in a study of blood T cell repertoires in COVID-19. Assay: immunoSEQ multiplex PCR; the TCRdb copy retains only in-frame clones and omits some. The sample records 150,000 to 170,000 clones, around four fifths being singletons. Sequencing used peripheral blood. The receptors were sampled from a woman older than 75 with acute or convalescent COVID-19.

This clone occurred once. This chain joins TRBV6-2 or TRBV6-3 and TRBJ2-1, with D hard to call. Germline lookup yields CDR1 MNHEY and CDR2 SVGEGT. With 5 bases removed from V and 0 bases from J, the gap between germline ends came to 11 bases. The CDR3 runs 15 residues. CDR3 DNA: TGTGCCAGCAGTGACGACTCCTCCTCCTACAATGAGCAGTTCTTC. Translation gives CASSDDSSSYNEQFF.

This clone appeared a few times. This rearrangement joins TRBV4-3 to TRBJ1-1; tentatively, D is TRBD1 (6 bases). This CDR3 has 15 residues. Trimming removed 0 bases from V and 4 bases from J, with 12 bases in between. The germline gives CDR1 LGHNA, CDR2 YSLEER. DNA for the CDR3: TGCGCCAGCAGCCAAGACGGACAGTCGAGCACTGAAGCTTTCTTT. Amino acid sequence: CASSQDGQSSTEAFF.

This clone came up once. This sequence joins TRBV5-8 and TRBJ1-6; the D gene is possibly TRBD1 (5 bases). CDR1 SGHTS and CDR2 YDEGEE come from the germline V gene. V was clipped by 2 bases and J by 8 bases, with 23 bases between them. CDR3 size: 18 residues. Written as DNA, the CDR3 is TGTGCCAGCAGCTTAGCCCCCACCGCGCAGGGTGGGGATTCACCCCTCCACTTT. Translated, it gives CASSLAPTAQGGDSPLHF.

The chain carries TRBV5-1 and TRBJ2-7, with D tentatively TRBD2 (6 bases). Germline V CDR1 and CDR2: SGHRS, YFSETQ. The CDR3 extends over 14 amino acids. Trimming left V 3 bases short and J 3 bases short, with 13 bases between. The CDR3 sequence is CASSSDPGGYEQYF. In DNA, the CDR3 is TGCGCCAGCAGCTCGGACCCCGGGGGCTACGAGCAGTACTTC.

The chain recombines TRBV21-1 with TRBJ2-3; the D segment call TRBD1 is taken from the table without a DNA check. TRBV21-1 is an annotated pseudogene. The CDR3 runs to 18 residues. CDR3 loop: CASRNEPPGGSSTDTQYF. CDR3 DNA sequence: TGTGCCAGCAGAAACGAACCCCCAGGGGGCAGTAGCACAGATACGCAGTATTTT.

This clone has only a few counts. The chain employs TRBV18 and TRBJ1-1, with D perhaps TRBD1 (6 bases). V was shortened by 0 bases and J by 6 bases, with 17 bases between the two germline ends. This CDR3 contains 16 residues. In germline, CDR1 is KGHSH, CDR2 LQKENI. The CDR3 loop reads CASSPPSGGPFSEAFF. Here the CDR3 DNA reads TGTGCCAGCTCACCACCGTCCGGGGGGCCTTTCTCTGAAGCTTTCTTT.

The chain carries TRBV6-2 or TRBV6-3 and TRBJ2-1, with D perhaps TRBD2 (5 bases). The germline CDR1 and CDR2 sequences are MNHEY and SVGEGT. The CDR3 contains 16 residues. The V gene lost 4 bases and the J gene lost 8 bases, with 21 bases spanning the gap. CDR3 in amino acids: CASSSGGQIRSHEQFF. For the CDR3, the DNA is TGTGCCAGCAGTTCCGGAGGTCAGATCAGGTCCCATGAGCAGTTCTTC.

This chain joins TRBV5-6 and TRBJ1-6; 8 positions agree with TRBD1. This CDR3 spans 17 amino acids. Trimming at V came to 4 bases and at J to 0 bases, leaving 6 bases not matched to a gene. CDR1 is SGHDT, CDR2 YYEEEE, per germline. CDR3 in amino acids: CASSRQGASSYNSPLHF. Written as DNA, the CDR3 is TGTGCCAGCAGCCGCCAGGGGGCGAGCTCCTATAATTCACCCCTCCACTTT.

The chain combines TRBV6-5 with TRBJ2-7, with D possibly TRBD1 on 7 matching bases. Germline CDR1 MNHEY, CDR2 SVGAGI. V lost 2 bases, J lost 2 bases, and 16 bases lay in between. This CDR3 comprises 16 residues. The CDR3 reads CASSYRGRTGAYEQYF. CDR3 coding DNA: TGTGCCAGCAGTTACAGGGGGAGGACAGGAGCCTACGAGCAGTACTTC.

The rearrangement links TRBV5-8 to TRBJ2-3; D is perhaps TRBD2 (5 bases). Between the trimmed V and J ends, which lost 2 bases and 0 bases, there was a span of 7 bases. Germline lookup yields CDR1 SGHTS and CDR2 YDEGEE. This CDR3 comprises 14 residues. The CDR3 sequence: CASSLRGSTDTQYF. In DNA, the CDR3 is TGTGCCAGCAGCTTACGGGGTAGCACAGATACGCAGTATTTT.

The CDR3 DNA reads TGTGCCATCAGCCCACGGGACAGAGCCTACGAGCAGTACTTC. Encoded protein: CAISPRDRAYEQYF. The rearrangement uses TRBV10-3 and TRBJ2-7; 7 nucleotides agree with TRBD1. The germline V gene encodes CDR1 ENHRY and CDR2 SYGVKD. J lost 2 bases, V lost 6 bases, and 7 bases had no gene match. This CDR3 has 14 amino acids.

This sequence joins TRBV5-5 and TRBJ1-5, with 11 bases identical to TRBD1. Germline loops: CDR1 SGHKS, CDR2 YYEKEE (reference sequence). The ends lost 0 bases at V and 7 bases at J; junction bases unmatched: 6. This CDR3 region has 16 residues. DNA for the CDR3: TGTGCCAGCAGCTTGGCCGCGGACAGGGGGCAGCAGCCCCAGCATTTT. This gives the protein CASSLAADRGQQPQHF.

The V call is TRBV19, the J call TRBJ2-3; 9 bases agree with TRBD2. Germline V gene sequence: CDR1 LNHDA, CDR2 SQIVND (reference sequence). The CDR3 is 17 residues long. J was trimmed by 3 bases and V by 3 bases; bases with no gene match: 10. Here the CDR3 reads CASSMFPLAGNTDTQYF. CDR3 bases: TGTGCCAGTAGTATGTTTCCCCTAGCGGGGAATACAGATACGCAGTATTTT.

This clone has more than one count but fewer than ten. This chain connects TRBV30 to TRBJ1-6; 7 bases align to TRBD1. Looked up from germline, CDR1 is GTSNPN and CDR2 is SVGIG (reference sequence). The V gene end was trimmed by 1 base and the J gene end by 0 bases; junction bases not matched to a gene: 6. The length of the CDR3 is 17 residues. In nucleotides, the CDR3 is TGTGCCTGGAGTGGGGCAGGGGGGATCTCCTATAATTCACCCCTCCACTTT. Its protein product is CAWSGAGGISYNSPLHF.

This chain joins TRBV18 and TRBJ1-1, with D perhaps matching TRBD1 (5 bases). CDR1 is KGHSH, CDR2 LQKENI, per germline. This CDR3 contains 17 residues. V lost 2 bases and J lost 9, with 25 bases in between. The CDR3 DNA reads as TGTGCCAGCTCACCAGGGTTCGCCAGTTCGACAGCTGAACAAGCTTTCTTT. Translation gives CASSPGFASSTAEQAFF.

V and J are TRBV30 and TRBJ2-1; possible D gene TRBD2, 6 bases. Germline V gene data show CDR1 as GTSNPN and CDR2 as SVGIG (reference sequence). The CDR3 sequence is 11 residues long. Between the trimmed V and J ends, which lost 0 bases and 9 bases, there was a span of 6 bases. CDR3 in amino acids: CAWSVGGEQFF. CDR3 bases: TGTGCCTGGAGTGTCGGGGGTGAGCAGTTCTTC.

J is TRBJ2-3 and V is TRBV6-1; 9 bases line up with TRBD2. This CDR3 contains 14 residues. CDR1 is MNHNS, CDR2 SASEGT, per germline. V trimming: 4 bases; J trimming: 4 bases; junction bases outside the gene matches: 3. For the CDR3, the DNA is TGTGCCAGCAGTGGAGCGGGAGGCGCAGATACGCAGTATTTT. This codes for CASSGAGGADTQYF.

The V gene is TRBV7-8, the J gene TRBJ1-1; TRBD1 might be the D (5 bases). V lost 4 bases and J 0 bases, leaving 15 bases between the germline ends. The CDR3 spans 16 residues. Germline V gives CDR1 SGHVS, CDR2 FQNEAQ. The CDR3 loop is CASSSGGRTVNTEAFF. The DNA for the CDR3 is TGTGCCAGCAGCTCCGGGGGGAGGACGGTGAACACTGAAGCTTTCTTT.

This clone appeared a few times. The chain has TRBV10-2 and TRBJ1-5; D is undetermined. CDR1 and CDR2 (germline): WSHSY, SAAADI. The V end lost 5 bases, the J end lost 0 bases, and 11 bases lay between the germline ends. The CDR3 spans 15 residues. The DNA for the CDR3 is TGCGCCAGCAGTTCCTCTAAGTATAGCAATCAGCCCCAGCATTTT. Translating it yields CASSSSKYSNQPQHF.

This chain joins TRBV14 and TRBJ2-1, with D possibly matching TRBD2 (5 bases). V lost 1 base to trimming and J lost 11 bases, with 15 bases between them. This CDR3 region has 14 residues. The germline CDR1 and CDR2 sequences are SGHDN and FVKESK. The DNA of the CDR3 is TGTGCCAGCAGCCAAGGAGGGTTGTCAACTCAGCAGTTCTTC. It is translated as CASSQGGLSTQQFF.

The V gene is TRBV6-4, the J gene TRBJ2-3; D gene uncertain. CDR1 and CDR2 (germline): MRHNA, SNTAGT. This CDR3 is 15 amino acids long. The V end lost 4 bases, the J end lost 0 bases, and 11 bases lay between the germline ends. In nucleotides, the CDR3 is TGTGCCAGCAGTGCGACTCCTTCAAGCACAGATACGCAGTATTTT. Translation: CASSATPSSTDTQYF.

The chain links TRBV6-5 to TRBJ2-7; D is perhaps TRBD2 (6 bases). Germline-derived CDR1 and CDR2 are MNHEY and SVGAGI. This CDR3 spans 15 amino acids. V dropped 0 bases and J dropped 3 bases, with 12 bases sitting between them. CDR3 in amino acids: CASSYSGGVGYEQYF. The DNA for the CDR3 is TGTGCCAGCAGTTACTCGGGCGGGGTAGGCTACGAGCAGTACTTC.

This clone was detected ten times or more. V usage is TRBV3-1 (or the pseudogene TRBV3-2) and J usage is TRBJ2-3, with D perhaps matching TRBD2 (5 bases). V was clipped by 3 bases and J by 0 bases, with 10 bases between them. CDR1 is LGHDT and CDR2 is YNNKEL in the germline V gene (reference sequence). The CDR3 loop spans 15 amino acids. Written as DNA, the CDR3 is TGTGCCAGCAGCCAGGAGCGGTATAGCACAGATACGCAGTATTTT. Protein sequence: CASSQERYSTDTQYF.

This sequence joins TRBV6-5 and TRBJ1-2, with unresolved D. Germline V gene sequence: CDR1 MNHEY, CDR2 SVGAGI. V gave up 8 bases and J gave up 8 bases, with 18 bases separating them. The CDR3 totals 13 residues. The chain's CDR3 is CASGYRRTRGYTF. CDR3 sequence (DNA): TGTGCCAGCGGATATAGACGCACGAGGGGCTACACCTTC.

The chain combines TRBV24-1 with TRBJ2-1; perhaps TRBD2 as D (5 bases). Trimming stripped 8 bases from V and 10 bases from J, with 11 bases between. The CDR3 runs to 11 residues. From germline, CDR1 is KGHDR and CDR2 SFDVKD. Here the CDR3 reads CATNRRLEQFF. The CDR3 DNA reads TGTGCCACCAATCGTCGACTAGAGCAGTTCTTC.

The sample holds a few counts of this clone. DNA of the CDR3: TGTGCCAGCAGTGAATCGGCAGGTTTTAACTATGGCTACACCTTC. Amino acids: CASSESAGFNYGYTF. The chain uses TRBV2 and TRBJ1-2; D is uncertain. This CDR3 is built from 15 residues. The germline CDR1 and CDR2 sequences are SNHLY and FYNNEI. V dropped 2 bases and J dropped 1 base, with 11 bases sitting between them.

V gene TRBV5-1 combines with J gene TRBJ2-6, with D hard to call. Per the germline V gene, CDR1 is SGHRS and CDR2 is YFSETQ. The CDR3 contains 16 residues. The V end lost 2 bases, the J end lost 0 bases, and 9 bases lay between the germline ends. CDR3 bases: TGCGCCAGCAGCTTCTCAGTTCACTCTGGGGCCAACGTCCTGACTTTC. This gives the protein CASSFSVHSGANVLTF.

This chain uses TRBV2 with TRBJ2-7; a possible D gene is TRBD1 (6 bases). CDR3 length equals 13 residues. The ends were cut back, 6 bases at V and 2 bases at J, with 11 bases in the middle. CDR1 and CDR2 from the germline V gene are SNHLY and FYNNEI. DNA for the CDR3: TGTGCCAGCAGACCCCGGGACACCTACGAGCAGTACTTC. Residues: CASRPRDTYEQYF.

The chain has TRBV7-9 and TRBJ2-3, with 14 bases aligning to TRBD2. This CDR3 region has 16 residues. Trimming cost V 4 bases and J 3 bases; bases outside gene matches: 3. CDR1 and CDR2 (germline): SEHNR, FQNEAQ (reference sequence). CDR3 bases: TGTGCCAGCAGCTCCGGGACTAGCGGGAGTACAGATACGCAGTATTTT. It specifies CASSSGTSGSTDTQYF.

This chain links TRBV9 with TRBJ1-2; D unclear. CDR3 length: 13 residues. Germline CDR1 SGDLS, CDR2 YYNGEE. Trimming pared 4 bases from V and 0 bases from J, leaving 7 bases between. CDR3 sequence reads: CASSLDTNYGYTF. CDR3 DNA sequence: TGTGCCAGCAGCCTCGACACTAACTATGGCTACACCTTC.